The 17 T cell receptor beta chains reported below all come from one sample, sequenced in a study of T cells expressing NK-cell markers. TCRdb processed the 5' RACE reads again and assigns one entry to each CDR3 protein, with no DNA. Reported are roughly 350,000 distinct CDR3 sequences; the ten largest clones contain around 5%. The sequencing sample was made of blood T cells: a sorted CD56 or NKG2C T cell subset, CD4+ or CD8+ T cells, or bulk PBMC T cells (not recorded which). The receptors stem from a man aged 18-69 years in good health.

The chain combines TRBV5-1 with TRBJ1-2; absent DNA, TCRdb's TRBD1 call cannot be checked. Per germline, CDR1 SGHRS and CDR2 YFSETQ. This CDR3 contains 15 residues. The CDR3 reads CASSLVSGVRNGYTF.

Here the CDR3 reads CAISEGSSYNEQFF. The genes are TRBV10-3 and TRBJ2-1. The CDR3 loop spans 14 amino acids. Per germline, CDR1 ENHRY and CDR2 SYGVKD.

The chain links TRBV20-1 to TRBJ2-1; TCRdb returns TRBD2, unconfirmable since there is no DNA. Germline loops: CDR1 DFQATT, CDR2 SNEGSKA (reference sequence). The CDR3 extends over 15 amino acids. CDR3 protein: CSAIRTSNPYNEQFF.

The chain combines TRBV12-3 or TRBV12-4 with TRBJ1-5. The CDR3 runs 13 residues. The CDR3 is CASSEWGYEPQHF.

The chain recombines TRBV6-2 or TRBV6-3 with TRBJ2-3. This CDR3 has 18 amino acids. Germline-derived CDR1 and CDR2 are MNHEY and SVGEGT. The CDR3 protein is CASSTEWANLRGTDTQYF.

The chain recombines TRBV15 with TRBJ2-5; TCRdb gives TRBD1 as the D gene, but with no DNA this cannot be confirmed. The CDR3 loop spans 15 amino acids. Germline loops: CDR1 LNHNV, CDR2 YYDKDF (reference sequence). The CDR3 reads CATSRGNSYSGGQYF. Supplemented by reference TRBV15 and TRBJ2-5, the full variable domain reads DAMVIQNPRYQVTQFGKPVTLSCSQTLNHNVMYWYQQKSSQAPKLLFHYYDKDFNNEADTPDNFQSRRPNTSFCFLDIRSPGLGDTAMYLCATSRGNSYSGGQYFGPGTRLLVL.

The V and J genes are TRBV3-1 and TRBJ2-2; the TRBD1 assignment by TCRdb is unverifiable without DNA. Germline V gene data show CDR1 as LGHDT and CDR2 as YNNKEL (reference sequence). This CDR3 has 15 amino acids. The chain's CDR3 is CASSRTGAHTGELFF.

This chain links TRBV24-1 with TRBJ2-2; the D call from TCRdb, TRBD2, cannot be confirmed without DNA. The CDR3 has 17 amino acids. Germline loops: CDR1 KGHDR, CDR2 SFDVKD. The CDR3 sequence is CATSAPREGLSTGELFF.

This chain uses TRBV29-1 with TRBJ2-6. The length of the CDR3 is 14 residues. Looked up from germline, CDR1 is SQVTM and CDR2 is ANQGSEA. CDR3 residues: CSVATGAGANVLTF.

The chain is built from TRBV7-8 and TRBJ2-2; TCRdb gives TRBD1 as the D gene, but with no DNA this cannot be confirmed. Germline CDR1 and CDR2: SGHVS and FQNEAQ. CDR3 length equals 15 residues. CDR3 sequence reads: CASSLTGETTGELFF.

This chain connects TRBV7-6 to TRBJ2-3. CDR3 length: 14 residues. Germline V gene lookup returns CDR1 SGHVS and CDR2 FNYEAQ. The CDR3 sequence is CASSPAIVTDTQYF.

The J gene is TRBJ2-1, the V gene TRBV7-8; TCRdb's D gene call, TRBD1, goes unchecked for lack of DNA. Looked up from germline, CDR1 is SGHVS and CDR2 is FQNEAQ. The CDR3 runs 17 residues. CDR3 amino acids: CASSASPRGQSYNEQFF.

This chain links TRBV3-1 with TRBJ1-5. This CDR3 contains 15 residues. Germline V gives CDR1 LGHDT, CDR2 YNNKEL (reference sequence). This CDR3 is CASSRGLVSNQPQHF.

The chain is built from TRBV7-2 and TRBJ1-1; lacking DNA, the TRBD1 call made by TCRdb goes unchecked. Germline V CDR1 and CDR2: SGHTA, FQGNSA. This CDR3 contains 15 residues. The CDR3 sequence: CASSVAPGGGTEAFF.

The chain links TRBV19 to TRBJ2-1; TCRdb's D gene call, TRBD1, goes unchecked for lack of DNA. CDR1 and CDR2 (germline): LNHDA, SQIVND (reference sequence). The CDR3 totals 15 residues. The CDR3 reads CASSLGQVRVGEQFF.

The chain combines TRBV7-2 with TRBJ2-1; TCRdb's assignment of TRBD1 cannot be checked, as there is no DNA. The germline V gene has CDR1 SGHTA and CDR2 FQGNSA. CDR3 length: 14 amino acids. CDR3 in amino acids: CASSLGAQGMEQFF.

V and J are TRBV6-1 and TRBJ1-5. Germline V gives CDR1 MNHNS, CDR2 SASEGT. This CDR3 region has 14 residues. CDR3 sequence reads: CASSEVGDWEPQHF.